One sample yielded the 21 T cell receptor beta chains listed below, sequenced in a study of vaccination effects on CD4 cells after COVID-19. The antigens of these receptors remain unknown. Produced via immunoSEQ multiplex PCR; TCRdb's table is partial and in-frame only. The table has roughly 42,000 clones, 77% seen once. Ahead of sequencing, the ViraFEST assay grew antigen-specific CD4+ T cells using viral peptide pools. Following culture for about 11 days, CD4+ T cells were isolated. Negative nucleocapsid antibody tests before and after vaccination confirmed no previous SARS-CoV-2 infection. The sequencing here drew on CD4+ T cells from PBMCs cultured with HCoV-NL63 spike peptides, taken before COVID-19 vaccination. The origin of the receptors is a human donor who received a COVID-19 vaccine.

This rearrangement joins TRBV5-1 to TRBJ1-1, with D tentatively TRBD1 (5 bases). The CDR3 sequence is 15 residues long. CDR1 is SGHRS and CDR2 is YFSETQ in the germline V gene. Deletions cut 0 bases from V and 0 bases from J, with 9 bases between. The CDR3 nucleotides are TGCGCCAGCAGCTTGGGGGGCGTCATGAACACTGAAGCTTTCTTT. Amino acids: CASSLGGVMNTEAFF.

The rearrangement joins TRBV24-1 to TRBJ2-5; TRBD2 matches 8 bases. Trimming took 10 bases from V and 4 from J; bases not matched to a gene: 10. This CDR3 comprises 14 residues. From germline, CDR1 is KGHDR and CDR2 SFDVKD. DNA for the CDR3: TGTGCCACTAGAGGAGCGGGGGCCCGAGAGACCCAGTACTTC. This codes for CATRGAGARETQYF.

The rearrangement links TRBV29-1 to TRBJ1-5, with no clear D. Trimming shortened V by 5 bases and J by 4 bases, and 9 bases separated the two germline ends. Germline assignment: CDR1 SQVTM and CDR2 ANQGSEA. There are 12 residues in the CDR3. Here the CDR3 DNA reads TGCAGCGTTAAGGACCCAAATCAGCCCCAGCATTTT. Its translation is CSVKDPNQPQHF.

The chain links TRBV10-3 to TRBJ1-1, with 9 bases matching TRBD1. V lost 6 bases and J lost 11; bases outside the gene matches: 10. Germline CDR1 ENHRY, CDR2 SYGVKD. CDR3 length: 13 residues. This chain's CDR3 is CAISRAGTGYAFF. CDR3 DNA: TGTGCCATCAGCAGGGCCGGGACAGGGTACGCTTTCTTT.

The chain combines TRBV10-3 with TRBJ2-5; 8 bases line up with TRBD2. Germline assignment: CDR1 ENHRY and CDR2 SYGVKD. Trimming at V came to 2 bases and at J to 6 bases, leaving 11 bases not matched to a gene. This CDR3 is 16 amino acids long. Here the CDR3 DNA reads TGTGCCATCAGTGAGAGGCGGGGGGATGATGCCCAGACCCAGTACTTC. This sequence encodes CAISERRGDDAQTQYF.

The V gene is TRBV5-8, the J gene TRBJ1-5, with D unclear. In germline, CDR1 is SGHTS, CDR2 YDEGEE. Trimming shortened V by 2 bases and J by 5 bases, and 8 bases separated the two germline ends. This CDR3 contains 13 residues. The CDR3 DNA sequence: TGTGCCAGCAGCTTATGGAGAGATCAGCCCCAGCATTTT. Amino acid sequence: CASSLWRDQPQHF. Together with reference TRBV5-8 and TRBJ1-5, the CDR3 gives the full variable domain: EAGVTQSPTHLIKTRGQQATLRCSPISGHTSVYWYQQALGLGLQFLLWYDEGEERNRGNFPPRFSGRQFPNYSSELNVNALELEDSALYLCASSLWRDQPQHFGDGTRLSIL.

V and J are TRBV4-1 and TRBJ1-1; 7 bases match TRBD1. Germline-derived CDR1 and CDR2 are MGHRA and YSYEKL. The CDR3 consists of 15 residues. V gave up 1 base and J gave up 6 bases; unmatched junction bases: 8. The CDR3 loop is CASSQGPGGDPEAFF. The CDR3 nucleotides are TGCGCCAGCAGCCAAGGGCCAGGGGGAGACCCTGAAGCTTTCTTT.

V is TRBV3-1 (or the pseudogene TRBV3-2) and J is TRBJ1-2; no reliable D call. The CDR3 is made up of 14 amino acids. Germline loops: CDR1 LGHDT, CDR2 YNNKEL (reference sequence). The ends were cut back, 2 bases at V and 0 bases at J, with 7 bases in the middle. CDR3 DNA sequence: TGTGCCAGCAGCCAACCAGCTGCTAACTATGGCTACACCTTC. This codes for CASSQPAANYGYTF.

The chain carries TRBV5-1 and TRBJ2-5; D is perhaps TRBD1 (5 bases). V shed 3 bases and J shed 1 base, with 10 bases lying between them. The CDR3 has 14 amino acids. Germline lookup yields CDR1 SGHRS and CDR2 YFSETQ. The CDR3 DNA reads as TGCGCCAGCAGCTACGGCAGGGCCCAAGAGACCCAGTACTTC. It codes for CASSYGRAQETQYF.

V is TRBV15 and J is TRBJ1-5; the D gene is possibly TRBD1 (6 bases). The V gene's germline CDR1 is LNHNV and CDR2 YYDKDF (reference sequence). V lost 5 bases, J lost 11 bases, and 22 bases lay in between. This CDR3 has 15 amino acids. CDR3 amino acids: CATSSEQGRNSAQHF. The CDR3 nucleotides are TGTGCCACCAGCTCTGAACAGGGCCGCAATTCGGCCCAGCATTTT.

The count of this clone is one. The chain combines TRBV5-1 with TRBJ2-3; D call uncertain. V was shortened by 0 bases and J by 1 base, with 3 bases between the two germline ends. Looked up from germline, CDR1 is SGHRS and CDR2 is YFSETQ. The length of the CDR3 is 13 residues. CDR3 nucleotide sequence: TGCGCCAGCAGCTTGGTTGGCACAGATACGCAGTATTTT. Its protein product is CASSLVGTDTQYF.

The J gene is TRBJ1-4, the V gene TRBV7-9; unclear D gene. Germline CDR1 SEHNR, CDR2 FQNEAQ (reference sequence). V lost 5 bases and J 2 bases, leaving 12 bases between the germline ends. This CDR3 spans 15 amino acids. The CDR3 DNA is TGTGCCAGCAGCATCCTAGGCAATACTAATGAAAAACTGTTTTTT. It is translated as CASSILGNTNEKLFF.

The J gene is TRBJ2-6, the V gene TRBV7-3, with 10 bases that match TRBD1. From germline, CDR1 is SGHTA and CDR2 FQGTGA. After removal of 8 bases from V and 2 bases from J, the junction contained 6 bases not matched to a gene. The CDR3 extends over 16 amino acids. CDR3: CASGTGDSAGANVLTF. The DNA of the CDR3 is TGTGCCAGCGGGACAGGGGATAGTGCTGGGGCCAACGTCCTGACTTTC. Full variable domain (missing parts from reference TRBV7-3 and TRBJ2-6): GAGVSQTPSNKVTEKGKYVELRCDPISGHTALYWYRQSLGQGPEFLIYFQGTGAADDSGLPNDRFFAVRPEGSVSTLKIQRTERGDSAVYLCASGTGDSAGANVLTFGAGSRLTVL.

The rearrangement uses TRBV24-1 and TRBJ2-2; D call uncertain. In germline, CDR1 is KGHDR, CDR2 SFDVKD. V lost 0 bases and J lost 6, with 10 bases in between. CDR3 length equals 15 residues. The CDR3 loop reads CATSDLQAGSGELFF. CDR3 bases: TGTGCCACCAGTGATTTGCAGGCTGGATCCGGGGAGCTGTTTTTT.

The chain has TRBV9 and TRBJ1-5; D call uncertain. Germline lookup yields CDR1 SGDLS and CDR2 YYNGEE. This CDR3 contains 15 residues. V was trimmed by 3 bases and J by 4 bases, leaving 14 bases between them. Written as DNA, the CDR3 is TGTGCCAGCAGCGCCGCCGGAGGCTGGAATCAGCCCCAGCATTTT. Translated, it gives CASSAAGGWNQPQHF.

The J gene is TRBJ2-3, the V gene TRBV6-5; 7 nucleotides line up with TRBD1. Germline V CDR1 and CDR2: MNHEY, SVGAGI. The J segment lost 4 bases and the V segment lost 5 bases, leaving 3 bases of the junction unmatched. The CDR3 runs 13 residues. The CDR3 loop is CASSRQGSDTQYF. CDR3 DNA: TGTGCCAGCAGTAGACAGGGTTCAGATACGCAGTATTTT.

The chain employs TRBV5-4 and TRBJ2-2; 8 nucleotides line up with TRBD1. The V segment lost 0 bases and the J segment 4 bases; nucleotides outside the gene matches: 5. This CDR3 has 16 amino acids. The V gene's germline CDR1 is SGHNT and CDR2 YYREEE (reference sequence). The CDR3 is CASSLVGQGFTGELFF. Here the CDR3 DNA reads TGTGCCAGCAGCTTGGTTGGACAGGGCTTCACCGGGGAGCTGTTTTTT.

The V call is TRBV18, the J call TRBJ1-6; D is unresolved. There are 14 residues in the CDR3. Trimming took 1 base from V and 7 from J, leaving 8 bases between them. Germline loops: CDR1 KGHSH, CDR2 LQKENI. CDR3 region: CASSPQGANSPLHF. DNA of the CDR3: TGTGCCAGCTCACCACAGGGCGCCAATTCACCCCTCCACTTT.

The rearrangement uses TRBV6-2 or TRBV6-3 and TRBJ1-2; D gene uncertain. The V end was cut by 0 bases, the J end by 3 bases, with 11 bases between. In germline, CDR1 is MNHEY, CDR2 SVGEGT. The CDR3 length is 15 residues. The CDR3 spells CASSYSIMIHYGYTF. CDR3 bases: TGTGCCAGCAGTTACTCGATCATGATACACTATGGCTACACCTTC.

The rearrangement uses TRBV29-1 and TRBJ1-5, with 7 nucleotides matching TRBD1. The V gene end was trimmed by 7 bases and the J gene end by 1 base; junction bases not matched to a gene: 4. Germline V gives CDR1 SQVTM, CDR2 ANQGSEA. The CDR3 extends over 13 amino acids. The CDR3 DNA reads TGCAGCGCCCCAGGGGGAAGCAATCAGCCCCAGCATTTT. Translation gives CSAPGGSNQPQHF.

The V gene is TRBV5-8, the J gene TRBJ2-3, with 9 positions matching TRBD1. V lost 7 bases and J lost 3; bases outside the gene matches: 15. CDR1 and CDR2 from the germline V gene are SGHTS and YDEGEE. The CDR3 is 17 amino acids. The CDR3 nucleotides read TGTGCCAGCCCCACGTCAGGGGACAGGGTTGTAACAGATACGCAGTATTTT. Translating gives CASPTSGDRVVTDTQYF. Filled out from reference TRBV5-8 and TRBJ2-3, the complete variable domain reads EAGVTQSPTHLIKTRGQQATLRCSPISGHTSVYWYQQALGLGLQFLLWYDEGEERNRGNFPPRFSGRQFPNYSSELNVNALELEDSALYLCASPTSGDRVVTDTQYFGPGTRLTVL.